The following is a T cell receptor (beta chain) sequence with its context. Germline CDR1 and CDR2: WSHSY and SAAADI. There are 14 residues in the CDR3. Trimming removed 6 bases from V and 10 bases from J; junction bases left unmatched: 5. These data belong to a study of blood T cell repertoires in COVID-19. As for the study in general: COVID-19 samples collected from the United States, Italy and Spain covered acute and convalescent phases. PBMCs, B-cell-depleted T cells, or T cells were the source of the cDNA or gDNA that made up the material.

Per the original methods: From reference gene primer amplification, estimates of nucleated cell counts were derived. Some clones are missing from TCRdb's copy, which holds only in-frame ones; the method was immunoSEQ multiplex PCR. V and J calls and clone size follow that table, whereas D and trimming were derived from the DNA. In the table there are tens of thousands of clones, more than 70% of which are singletons. This sequence was found in a man at least 80 years old with active or convalescent COVID-19. The rearrangement links TRBV10-2 to TRBJ2-1; 14 positions agree with TRBD2. The specimen sequenced was peripheral blood. CDR3 in amino acids: CASRGGLAGDEQFF. CDR3 bases: TGCGCCAGCAGGGGGGGACTAGCGGGGGACGAGCAGTTCTTC.